The 6 T cell receptor beta chains listed next were all sequenced from one sample in a study of blood T cell repertoires in COVID-19. Sequenced by immunoSEQ multiplex PCR; TCRdb stores in-frame clones only, minus some. This sample has roughly 200,000 clones, with around 83% found just once. The sequenced sample was peripheral blood. These receptor sequences come from a woman aged 60-75 years with acute or convalescent COVID-19.

This clone appeared a single time. This chain connects TRBV7-8 to TRBJ2-2; 8 bases agree with TRBD1. The CDR3 runs to 15 residues. The junction had 4 bases not matched to a gene; V was cut back by 3 bases and J by 4 bases. Germline V gene lookup returns CDR1 SGHVS and CDR2 FQNEAQ. CDR3 DNA: TGTGCCAGCAGCTTCGGGACAGGAATCACCGGGGAGCTGTTTTTT. Its translation is CASSFGTGITGELFF. The whole variable domain, filled in from reference TRBV7-8 and TRBJ2-2, reads GAGVSQSPRYKVAKRGQDVALRCDPISGHVSLFWYQQALGQGPEFLTYFQNEAQLDKSGLPSDRFFAERPEGSVSTLKIQRTQQEDSAVYLCASSFGTGITGELFFGEGSRLTVL.

The rearrangement uses TRBV12-3 or TRBV12-4 and TRBJ1-2; no reliable D call. The V gene lost 5 bases and the J gene lost 0 bases, with 7 bases spanning the gap. The CDR3 is 13 amino acids. This CDR3 is CASSQAANYGYTF. The CDR3 nucleotides read TGTGCCAGCAGTCAGGCTGCTAACTATGGCTACACCTTC.

The chain uses TRBV28 and TRBJ2-1; D is ambiguous. V was pared by 2 bases and J by 4 bases, with 9 bases between. The germline gives CDR1 MDHEN, CDR2 SYDVKM. The CDR3 loop spans 14 amino acids. The CDR3 reads CASSLVSEYNEQFF. DNA for the CDR3: TGTGCCAGCAGTTTAGTGTCCGAGTACAATGAGCAGTTCTTC. Variable domain in full (rest from reference TRBV28 and TRBJ2-1): DVKVTQSSRYLVKRTGEKVFLECVQDMDHENMFWYRQDPGLGLRLIYFSYDVKMKEKGDIPEGYSVSREKKERFSLILESASTNQTSMYLCASSLVSEYNEQFFGPGTRLTVL.

V usage is TRBV19 and J usage is TRBJ2-6, with 14 bases matching TRBD2. This CDR3 has 19 residues. Per germline, CDR1 LNHDA and CDR2 SQIVND (reference sequence). Trimming removed 6 bases from V and 2 bases from J; junction bases left unmatched: 9. CDR3 DNA: TGTGCCAGTAGCCTTAGACTAGCGGGAGGGCATCCTGGGGCCAACGTCCTGACTTTC. Translating gives CASSLRLAGGHPGANVLTF.

The chain employs TRBV3-1 (or the pseudogene TRBV3-2) and TRBJ2-3, with TRBD2 matching over 11 bases. After removal of 2 bases from V and 4 bases from J, the junction contained 5 bases not matched to a gene. The CDR3 runs to 16 residues. CDR1 and CDR2 from the germline V gene are LGHDT and YNNKEL (reference sequence). This CDR3 reads CASSQPSTSGADTQYF. For the CDR3, the DNA is TGTGCCAGCAGCCAACCCTCGACTAGCGGGGCAGATACGCAGTATTTT.

The chain employs TRBV27 and TRBJ2-5, with D tentatively TRBD2 (6 bases). Trimming cost V 0 bases and J 7 bases, with 6 bases left between them. CDR1 is MNHEY, CDR2 SMNVEV, per germline (reference sequence). There are 12 residues in the CDR3. The DNA of the CDR3 is TGTGCCAGCAGTTTATCGGGGGGGACCCAGTACTTC. Translated: CASSLSGGTQYF.